Reported below is one T cell receptor (beta chain). Using its own MiXCR run on the 5' RACE reads, TCRdb lists one record per CDR3 protein. The sample has some 730,000 distinct CDR3 sequences, 15% to 20% seen once. Per germline, CDR1 SGHVS and CDR2 FNYEAQ. This CDR3 has 16 residues. The V and J ends lost 2 bases and 0 bases respectively, with 12 bases between them. This specimen belongs to a study of identical twins. This sample was shared with a second study, whose subject was T cells expressing NK-cell markers.

This receptor was taken from a woman under 30 in good health. The chain combines TRBV7-6 with TRBJ2-3; maybe TRBD2 (6 bases). Sequenced: PBMCs. The CDR3 reads CASSLSLAYSTDTQYF. The CDR3 coding sequence is TGTGCCAGCAGCTTAAGCCTAGCGTATAGCACAGATACGCAGTATTTT. The variable domain in full, completed from reference TRBV7-6 and TRBJ2-3, reads GAGVSQSPRYKVTKRGQDVALRCDPISGHVSLYWYRQALGQGPEFLTYFNYEAQQDKSGLPNDRFSAERPEGSISTLTIQRTEQRDSAMYRCASSLSLAYSTDTQYFGPGTRLTVL.